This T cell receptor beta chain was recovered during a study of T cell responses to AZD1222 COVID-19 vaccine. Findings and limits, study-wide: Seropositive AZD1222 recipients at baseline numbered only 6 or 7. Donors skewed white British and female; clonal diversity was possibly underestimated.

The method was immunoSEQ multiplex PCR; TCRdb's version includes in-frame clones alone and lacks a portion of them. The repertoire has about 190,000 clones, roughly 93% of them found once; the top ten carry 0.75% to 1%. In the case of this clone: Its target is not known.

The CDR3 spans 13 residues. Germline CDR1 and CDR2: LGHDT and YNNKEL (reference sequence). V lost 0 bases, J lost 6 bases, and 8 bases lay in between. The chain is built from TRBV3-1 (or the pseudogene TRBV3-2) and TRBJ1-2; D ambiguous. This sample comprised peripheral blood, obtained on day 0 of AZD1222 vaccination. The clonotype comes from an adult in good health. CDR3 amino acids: CASSQDRGNGYTF. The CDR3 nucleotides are TGTGCCAGCAGCCAAGATCGGGGTAATGGCTACACCTTC.